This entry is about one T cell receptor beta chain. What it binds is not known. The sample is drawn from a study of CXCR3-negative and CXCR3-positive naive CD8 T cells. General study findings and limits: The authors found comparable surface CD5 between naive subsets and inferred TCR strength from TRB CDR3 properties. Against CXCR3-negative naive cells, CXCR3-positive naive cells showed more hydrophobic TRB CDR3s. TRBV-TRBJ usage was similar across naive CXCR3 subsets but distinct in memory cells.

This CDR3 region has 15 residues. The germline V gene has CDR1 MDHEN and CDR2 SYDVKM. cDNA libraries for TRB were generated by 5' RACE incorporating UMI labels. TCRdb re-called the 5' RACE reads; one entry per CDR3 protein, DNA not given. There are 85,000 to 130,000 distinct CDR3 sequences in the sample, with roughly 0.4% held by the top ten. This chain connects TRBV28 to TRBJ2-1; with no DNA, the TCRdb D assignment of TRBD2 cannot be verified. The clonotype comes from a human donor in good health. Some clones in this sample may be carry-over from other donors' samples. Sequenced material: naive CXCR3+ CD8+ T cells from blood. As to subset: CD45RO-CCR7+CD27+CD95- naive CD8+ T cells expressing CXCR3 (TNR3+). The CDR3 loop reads CASSFGTSSSNEQFF.